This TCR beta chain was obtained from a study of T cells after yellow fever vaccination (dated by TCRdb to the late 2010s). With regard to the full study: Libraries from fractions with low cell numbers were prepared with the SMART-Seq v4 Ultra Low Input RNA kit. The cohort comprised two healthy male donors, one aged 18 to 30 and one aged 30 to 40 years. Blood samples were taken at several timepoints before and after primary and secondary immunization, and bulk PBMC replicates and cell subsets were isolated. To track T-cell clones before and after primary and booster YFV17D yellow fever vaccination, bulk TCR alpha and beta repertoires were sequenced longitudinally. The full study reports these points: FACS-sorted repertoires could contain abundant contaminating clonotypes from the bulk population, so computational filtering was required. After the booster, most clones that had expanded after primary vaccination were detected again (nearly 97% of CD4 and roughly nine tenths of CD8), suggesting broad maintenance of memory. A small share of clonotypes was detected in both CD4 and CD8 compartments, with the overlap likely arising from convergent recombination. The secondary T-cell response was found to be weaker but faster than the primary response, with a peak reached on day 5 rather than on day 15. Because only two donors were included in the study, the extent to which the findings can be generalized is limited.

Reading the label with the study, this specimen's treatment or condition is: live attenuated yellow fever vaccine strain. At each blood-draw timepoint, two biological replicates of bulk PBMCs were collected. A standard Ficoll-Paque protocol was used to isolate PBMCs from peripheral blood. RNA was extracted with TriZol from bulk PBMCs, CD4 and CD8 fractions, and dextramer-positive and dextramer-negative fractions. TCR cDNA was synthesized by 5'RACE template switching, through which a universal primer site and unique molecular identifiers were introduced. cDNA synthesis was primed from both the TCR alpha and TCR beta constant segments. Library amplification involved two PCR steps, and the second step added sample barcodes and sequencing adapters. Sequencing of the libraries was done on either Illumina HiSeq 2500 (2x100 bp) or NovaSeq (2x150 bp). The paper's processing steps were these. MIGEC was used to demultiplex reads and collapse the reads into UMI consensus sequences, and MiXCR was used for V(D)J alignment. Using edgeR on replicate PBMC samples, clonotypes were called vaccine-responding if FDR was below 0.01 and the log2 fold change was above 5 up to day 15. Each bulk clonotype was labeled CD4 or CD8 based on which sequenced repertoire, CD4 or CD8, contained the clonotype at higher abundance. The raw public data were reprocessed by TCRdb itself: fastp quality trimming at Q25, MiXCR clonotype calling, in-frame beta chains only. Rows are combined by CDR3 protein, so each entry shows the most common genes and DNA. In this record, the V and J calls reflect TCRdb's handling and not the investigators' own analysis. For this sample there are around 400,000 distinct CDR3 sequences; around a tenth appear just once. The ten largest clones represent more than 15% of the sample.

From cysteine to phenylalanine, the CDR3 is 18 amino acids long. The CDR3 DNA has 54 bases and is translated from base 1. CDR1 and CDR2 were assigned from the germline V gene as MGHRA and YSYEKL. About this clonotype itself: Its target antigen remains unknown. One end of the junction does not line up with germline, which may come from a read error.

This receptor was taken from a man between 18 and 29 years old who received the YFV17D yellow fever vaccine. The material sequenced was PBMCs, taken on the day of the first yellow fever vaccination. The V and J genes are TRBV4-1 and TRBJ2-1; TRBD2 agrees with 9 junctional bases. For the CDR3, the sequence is CASCQDPPGTSTANEQFF. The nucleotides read TGCGCCAGCTGCCAGGATCCACCCGGGACTAGCACCGCCAATGAGCAGTTCTTC.